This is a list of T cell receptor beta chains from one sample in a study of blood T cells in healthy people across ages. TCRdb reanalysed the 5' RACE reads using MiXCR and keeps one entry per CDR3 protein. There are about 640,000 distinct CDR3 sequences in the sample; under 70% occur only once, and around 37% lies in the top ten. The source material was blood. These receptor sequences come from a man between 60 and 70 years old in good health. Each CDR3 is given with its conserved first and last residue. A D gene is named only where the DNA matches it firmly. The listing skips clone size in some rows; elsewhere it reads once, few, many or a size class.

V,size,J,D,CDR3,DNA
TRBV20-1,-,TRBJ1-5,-,CSAGQTGVGSDRPQHF,TGCAGTGCTGGACAAACGGGGGTCGGTAGCGATCGGCCCCAGCATTTT
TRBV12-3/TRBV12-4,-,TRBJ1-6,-,CASRGSNNSPLHF,TGTGCCAGCAGGGGGTCAAATAATTCACCCCTCCACTTT
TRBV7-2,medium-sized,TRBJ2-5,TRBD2,CASSLGVGTSRYF,TGTGCCAGCAGCTTAGGGGTAGGGACTAGCCGGTACTTC
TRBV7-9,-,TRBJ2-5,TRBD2,CASSLMGLAGAQETQYF,TGTGCCAGCAGCTTAATGGGACTAGCGGGGGCTCAAGAGACCCAGTACTTC
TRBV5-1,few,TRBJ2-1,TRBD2,CASSLGLAGGPWNEQFF,TGCGCCAGCAGCTTGGGATTAGCGGGGGGGCCATGGAATGAGCAGTTCTTC
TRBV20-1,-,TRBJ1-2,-,CSAGGGPTYGYTF,TGCAGTGCCGGAGGGGGGCCGACCTATGGCTACACCTTC
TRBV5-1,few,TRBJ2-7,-,CASSLYQNYEQYF,TGCGCCAGCAGCTTGTACCAGAACTACGAGCAGTACTTC
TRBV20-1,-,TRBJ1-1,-,CSAGVGAEAFF,TGCAGTGCTGGGGTGGGCGCTGAAGCTTTCTTT
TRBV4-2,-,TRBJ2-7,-,CASSQDRRRLYF,TGTGCCAGCAGCCAAGACCGCAGGAGACTGTACTTC
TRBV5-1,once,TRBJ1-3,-,CASKQGPSLSGNTIYF,TGCGCCAGCAAACAGGGTCCCTCTCTCTCTGGAAACACCATATATTTT
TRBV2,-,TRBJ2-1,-,CASNGPSRGHNEQFF,TGTGCCAGCAACGGGCCCTCACGAGGCCACAATGAGCAGTTCTTC
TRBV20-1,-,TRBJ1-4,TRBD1,CSAPLGQGNEKLFF,TGCAGTGCCCCCCTCGGACAGGGTAATGAAAAACTGTTTTTT
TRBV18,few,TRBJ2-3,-,CASSTRPSREPTDTQYF,TGTGCCAGCTCAACGAGGCCGTCACGAGAGCCCACAGATACGCAGTATTTT
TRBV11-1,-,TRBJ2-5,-,CASSARTTFQETQYF,TGTGCCAGCAGCGCAAGGACTACCTTCCAAGAGACCCAGTACTTC
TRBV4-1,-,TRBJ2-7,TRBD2,CASSPERGATNEQYF,TGCGCCAGCAGCCCGGAGCGGGGGGCCACCAATGAGCAGTACTTC
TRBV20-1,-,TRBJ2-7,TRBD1,CSANVPDRISYEQYF,TGCAGTGCGAACGTCCCGGACAGGATCTCCTACGAGCAGTACTTC
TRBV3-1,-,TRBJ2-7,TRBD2,CASSLAMTSRERSSYEQYF,TGTGCCAGCAGCCTCGCAATGACTAGCCGTGAGAGAAGCTCCTACGAGCAGTACTTC
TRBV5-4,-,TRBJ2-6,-,CASSVPGGGRLGANVLTF,TGTGCCAGCAGCGTACCAGGAGGGGGCCGTCTCGGGGCCAACGTCCTGACTTTC
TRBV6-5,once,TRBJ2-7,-,CASSYLGSYEQYF,TGTGCCAGCAGTTACTTGGGCTCCTACGAGCAGTACTTC
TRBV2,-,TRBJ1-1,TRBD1,CASAPDREDTEAFF,TGTGCCAGCGCCCCCGACAGGGAGGACACTGAAGCTTTCTTT
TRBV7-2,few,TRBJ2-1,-,CASSPAGRVEQFF,TGTGCCAGCAGCCCAGCAGGGCGCGTTGAGCAGTTCTTC
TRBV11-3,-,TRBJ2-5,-,CASSWGPGETQYF,TGTGCCAGCAGCTGGGGTCCTGGGGAGACCCAGTACTTC
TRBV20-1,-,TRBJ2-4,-,CSASRGGPGKNIQYF,TGCAGTGCTAGCCGAGGCGGGCCCGGCAAAAACATTCAGTACTTC
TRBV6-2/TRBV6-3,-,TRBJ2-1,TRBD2,CASSYSGGAWDLFF,TGTGCCAGCAGTTATAGCGGGGGGGCTTGGGATTTGTTCTTC
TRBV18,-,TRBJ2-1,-,CASSPSLGGFNEQFF,TGTGCCAGCTCACCGAGCCTAGGGGGGTTCAATGAGCAGTTCTTC
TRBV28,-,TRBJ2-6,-,CASIGASGANVLTF,TGTGCCAGCATTGGGGCCTCTGGGGCCAACGTCCTGACTTTC